Shown below are 13 T cell receptor beta chains from a single sample sequenced in a study of neurological immune-mediated disorders. Time point denoted: longitudinal time-point 2. Via MiXCR, TCRdb re-called the 5' RACE reads, giving one row per CDR3 protein. The data contain 65,000 to 85,000 distinct CDR3 sequences, about 5% of them seen just once; the ten biggest clones take up 6.5% to 9.5%. Sequencing was performed on PBMCs. These receptors were taken from a woman in her sixties or seventies with multiple sclerosis.

The sample holds many counts of this clonotype. V is TRBV9 and J is TRBJ2-1; no firm D call. CDR1 and CDR2 from the germline V gene are SGDLS and YYNGEE. V dropped 5 bases and J dropped 7 bases, with 13 bases sitting between them. The CDR3 totals 13 residues. CDR3 sequence (DNA): TGTGCCAGCAGTGGGGTCTTGGGGAATGAGCAGTTCTTC. It translates to CASSGVLGNEQFF.

This clonotype has a count of ten or more. This sequence joins TRBV7-8 and TRBJ1-5; no clear D gene. Trimming left V 1 base short and J 2 bases short, with 9 bases between. Germline assignment: CDR1 SGHVS and CDR2 FQNEAQ. The CDR3 spans 15 residues. This CDR3 is CASSLVSRGNQPQHF. In DNA form, the CDR3 reads TGTGCCAGCAGCTTAGTTTCGAGAGGCAATCAGCCCCAGCATTTT.

This clonotype showed up many times. This chain uses TRBV4-1 with TRBJ1-3; D is ambiguous. The CDR3 is made up of 12 amino acids. V was trimmed by 3 bases and J by 6 bases, leaving 6 bases between them. Per the germline V gene, CDR1 is MGHRA and CDR2 is YSYEKL. The CDR3 DNA reads as TGCGCCAGCAGCCAGTCCCTAAACACCATATATTTT. Encoded protein: CASSQSLNTIYF.

This clonotype was seen many times. The chain couples TRBV7-2 to TRBJ2-1, with D possibly being TRBD2 (6 bases). This CDR3 is 14 amino acids long. V gave up 3 bases and J gave up 6 bases, with 12 bases separating them. The germline V gene encodes CDR1 SGHTA and CDR2 FQGNSA. CDR3 bases: TGTGCCAGCAGCTTGGGGGGACCCTCCAATGAGCAGTTCTTC. This gives the protein CASSLGGPSNEQFF.

This clonotype was counted many times. This sequence joins TRBV5-1 and TRBJ2-5; TRBD1 matches 7 bases. The V segment lost 6 bases and the J segment 5 bases; nucleotides outside the gene matches: 7. The germline V gene has CDR1 SGHRS and CDR2 YFSETQ. The CDR3 runs to 13 residues. The CDR3: CASKVDRVETQYF. Here the CDR3 DNA reads TGCGCCAGCAAGGTAGACAGGGTGGAGACCCAGTACTTC.

This clonotype came up many times. Here the CDR3 reads CAIHGALLGYGYTF. The CDR3 DNA sequence: TGTGCCATCCACGGGGCCTTGCTGGGCTATGGCTACACCTTC. The chain recombines TRBV10-3 with TRBJ1-2; the D gene is possibly TRBD1 (5 bases). With 8 bases removed from V and 4 bases from J, the gap between germline ends came to 17 bases. Per germline, CDR1 ENHRY and CDR2 SYGVKD. This CDR3 has 14 residues.

This clonotype was seen many times. The chain uses TRBV20-1 and TRBJ2-2, with 13 bases lining up with TRBD2. Germline V lookup: CDR1 DFQATT, CDR2 SNEGSKA (reference sequence). The CDR3 loop spans 19 amino acids. The DNA of the CDR3 is TGCAGGGCCCCTTGTTGGTTACTAGCGGGGGGGAGTGGCACCGGGGAGCTGTTTTTT. It translates to CRAPCWLLAGGSGTGELFF.

This clonotype was observed many times. The chain combines TRBV7-9 with TRBJ1-1; D uncertain. The germline CDR1 and CDR2 sequences are SEHNR and FQNEAQ (reference sequence). The CDR3 is made up of 14 amino acids. Trimming removed 1 base at V and 2 bases at J, with 8 bases between. The CDR3, as DNA: TGTGCCAGCAGCTTAGATTGGACCAACACTGAAGCTTTCTTT. Protein: CASSLDWTNTEAFF.

This clonotype was detected ten times or more. The chain couples TRBV6-1 to TRBJ1-4; weak D call: TRBD1 (6 bases). This CDR3 spans 15 amino acids. The V end was cut by 6 bases, the J end by 8 bases, with 19 bases between. CDR1 is MNHNS, CDR2 SASEGT, per germline. CDR3 amino acids: CASSTHGTIIEKLFF. The CDR3 DNA reads as TGTGCCAGCAGCACCCACGGGACAATTATCGAAAAACTGTTTTTT.

This clonotype was seen at least ten times. This chain uses TRBV12-3 or TRBV12-4 with TRBJ2-5; D may be TRBD1 (6 bases). The V and J ends lost 2 bases and 6 bases respectively, with 19 bases between them. The CDR3 is 16 residues long. CDR3 nucleotides: TGTGCCAGCAGTTTAACAGGGACCCTGCGGGCTAAGACCCAGTACTTC. As protein: CASSLTGTLRAKTQYF.

This clonotype has ten or more counts. V and J are TRBV6-1 and TRBJ2-5, with D perhaps matching TRBD2 (6 bases). Germline V gene data show CDR1 as MNHNS and CDR2 as SASEGT. This CDR3 has 14 residues. Trimming took off 5 bases at V and 1 base at J, with 11 bases between the two ends. CDR3 residues: CASSSPGLQETQYF. CDR3 in DNA: TGTGCCAGCAGTAGTCCGGGACTCCAAGAGACCCAGTACTTC.

This clonotype occurred many times. The chain employs TRBV3-1 and TRBJ2-1; tentatively, D is TRBD2 (6 bases). Per the germline V gene, CDR1 is LGHDT and CDR2 is YNNKEL (reference sequence). V gave up 10 bases and J gave up 5 bases, with 27 bases separating them. This CDR3 is 17 amino acids long. In DNA, the CDR3 is TGTGCCACCGGCCCAACGCGTCCGGGGAGCGGGCACAATGAGCAGTTCTTC. This translates into CATGPTRPGSGHNEQFF.

At least ten counts were recorded for this clonotype. The chain is built from TRBV20-1 and TRBJ2-1; 9 nucleotides align to TRBD1. Germline V gives CDR1 DFQATT, CDR2 SNEGSKA (reference sequence). Losses at the gene ends were 5 bases for V and 4 bases for J; bases not matched to a gene: 6. The CDR3 has 14 residues. The CDR3 loop reads CSASGTGPYNEQFF. In DNA, the CDR3 is TGCAGTGCTTCCGGGACAGGGCCTTACAATGAGCAGTTCTTC.